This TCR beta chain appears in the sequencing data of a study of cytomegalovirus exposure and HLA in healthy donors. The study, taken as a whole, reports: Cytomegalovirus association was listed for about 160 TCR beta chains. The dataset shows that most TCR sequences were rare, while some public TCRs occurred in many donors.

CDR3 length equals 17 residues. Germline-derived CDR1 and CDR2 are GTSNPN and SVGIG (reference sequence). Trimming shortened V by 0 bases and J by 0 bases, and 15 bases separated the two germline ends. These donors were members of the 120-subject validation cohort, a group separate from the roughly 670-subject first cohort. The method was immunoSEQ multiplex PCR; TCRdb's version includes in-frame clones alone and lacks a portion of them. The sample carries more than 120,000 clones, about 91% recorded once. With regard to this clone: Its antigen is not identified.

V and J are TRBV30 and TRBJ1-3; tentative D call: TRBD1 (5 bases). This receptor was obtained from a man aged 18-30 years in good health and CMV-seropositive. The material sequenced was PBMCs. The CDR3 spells CAWSVVRTTSSGNTIYF. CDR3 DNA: TGTGCCTGGAGTGTGGTCCGGACAACAAGCTCTGGAAACACCATATATTTT.